This TCR beta chain was captured in a study of T cell repertoires in cytomegalovirus infection. Overall study context: The authors relied on CMV epitopes, both recently identified HLA-C-restricted and well-studied HLA-B-restricted. A matching HLA type, together with CMV infection, was signaled by public TCR beta signatures.

Study outcomes and limitations: Clonotypes of TCR beta that were HLA-C-restricted and CMV-specific dominated the ex vivo response. Of the TCR beta families, the public ones yielded a cumulative frequency that identified carriers of CMV plus the relevant HLA.

TCRdb re-analysed the reads in MiXCR, keeping a single row per CDR3 protein. This sample yields some 900,000 distinct CDR3 sequences, of which approximately 29% are seen a single time; roughly 12% belongs to the top ten. About this clonotype itself: Its specificity is unknown.

The CDR3 runs to 14 residues. V lost 7 bases, J lost 0 bases, and 7 bases lay in between. Germline CDR1 is MGHDK and CDR2 is SYGVNS. This clonotype was sampled from a human donor in good health (CMV status not recorded). Some clones in this sample may be carry-over from other donors' samples. The gene calls are TRBV25-1 and TRBJ1-6; D remains ambiguous. Here the sequenced sample was cultured CD8+ T cells from PBMCs, taken from culture after CMV antigen stimulation. In nucleotides, the CDR3 is TGTGCCAGCATCCCAAACTCCTATAATTCACCCCTCCACTTT. Translation: CASIPNSYNSPLHF.